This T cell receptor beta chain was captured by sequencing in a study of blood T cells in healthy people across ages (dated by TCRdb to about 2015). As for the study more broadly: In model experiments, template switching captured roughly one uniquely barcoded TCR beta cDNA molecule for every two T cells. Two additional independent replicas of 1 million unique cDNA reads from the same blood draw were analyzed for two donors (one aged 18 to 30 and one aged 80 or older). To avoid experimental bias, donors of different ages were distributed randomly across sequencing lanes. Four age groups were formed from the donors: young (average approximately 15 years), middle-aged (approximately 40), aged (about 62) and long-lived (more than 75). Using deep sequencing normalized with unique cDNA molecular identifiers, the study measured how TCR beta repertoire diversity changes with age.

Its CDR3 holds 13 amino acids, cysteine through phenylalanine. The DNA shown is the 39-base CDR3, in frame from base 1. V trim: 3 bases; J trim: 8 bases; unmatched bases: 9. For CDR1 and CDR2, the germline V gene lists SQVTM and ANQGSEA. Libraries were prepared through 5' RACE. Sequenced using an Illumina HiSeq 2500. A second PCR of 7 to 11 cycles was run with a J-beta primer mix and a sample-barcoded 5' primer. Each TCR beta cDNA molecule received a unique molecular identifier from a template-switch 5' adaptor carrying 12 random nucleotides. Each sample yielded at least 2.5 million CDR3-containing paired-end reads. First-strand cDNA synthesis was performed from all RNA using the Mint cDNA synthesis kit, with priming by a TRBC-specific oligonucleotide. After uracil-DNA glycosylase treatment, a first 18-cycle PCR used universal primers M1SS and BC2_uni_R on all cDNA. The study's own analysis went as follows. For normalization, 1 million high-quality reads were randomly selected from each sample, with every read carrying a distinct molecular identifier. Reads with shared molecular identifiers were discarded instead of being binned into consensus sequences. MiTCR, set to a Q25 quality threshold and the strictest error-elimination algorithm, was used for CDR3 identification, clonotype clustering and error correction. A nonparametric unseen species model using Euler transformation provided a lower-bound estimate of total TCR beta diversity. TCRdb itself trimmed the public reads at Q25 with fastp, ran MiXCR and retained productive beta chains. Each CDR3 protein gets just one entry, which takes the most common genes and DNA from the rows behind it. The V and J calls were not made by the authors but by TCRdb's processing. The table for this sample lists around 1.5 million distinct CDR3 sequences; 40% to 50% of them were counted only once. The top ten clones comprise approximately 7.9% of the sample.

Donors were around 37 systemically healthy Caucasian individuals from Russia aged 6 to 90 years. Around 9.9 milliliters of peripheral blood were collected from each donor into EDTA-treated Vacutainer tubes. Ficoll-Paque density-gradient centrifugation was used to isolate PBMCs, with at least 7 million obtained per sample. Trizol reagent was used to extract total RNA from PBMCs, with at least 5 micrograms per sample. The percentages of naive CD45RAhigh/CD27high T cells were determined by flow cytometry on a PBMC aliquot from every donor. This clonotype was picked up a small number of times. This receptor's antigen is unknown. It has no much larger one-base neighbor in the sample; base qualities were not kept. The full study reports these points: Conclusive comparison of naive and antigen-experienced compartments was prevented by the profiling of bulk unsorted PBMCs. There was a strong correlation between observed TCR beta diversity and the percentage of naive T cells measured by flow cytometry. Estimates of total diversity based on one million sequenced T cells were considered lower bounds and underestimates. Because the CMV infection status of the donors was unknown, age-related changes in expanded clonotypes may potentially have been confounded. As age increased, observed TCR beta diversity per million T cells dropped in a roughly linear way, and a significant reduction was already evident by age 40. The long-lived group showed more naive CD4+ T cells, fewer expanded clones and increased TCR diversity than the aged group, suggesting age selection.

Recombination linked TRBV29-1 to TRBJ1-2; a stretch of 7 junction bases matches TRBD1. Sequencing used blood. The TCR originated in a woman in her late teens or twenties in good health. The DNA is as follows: TGCAGCGTTGAGGCGGACAGGTTTGAGGGCTACACCTTC. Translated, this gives CSVEADRFEGYTF.